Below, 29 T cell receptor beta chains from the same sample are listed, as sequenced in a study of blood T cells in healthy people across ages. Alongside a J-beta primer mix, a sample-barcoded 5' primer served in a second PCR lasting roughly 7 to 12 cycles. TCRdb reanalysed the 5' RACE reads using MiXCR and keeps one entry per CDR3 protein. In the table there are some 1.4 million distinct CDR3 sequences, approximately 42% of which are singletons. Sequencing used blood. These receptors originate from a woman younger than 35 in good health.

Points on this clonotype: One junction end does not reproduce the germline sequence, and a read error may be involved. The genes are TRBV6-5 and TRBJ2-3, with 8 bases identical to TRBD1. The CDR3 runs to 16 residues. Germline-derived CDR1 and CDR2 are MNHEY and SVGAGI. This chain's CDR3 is CASTNGGGQGTETQYF. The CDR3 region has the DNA TGTGCCAGCACCAACGGGGGAGGACAGGGAACAGAGACGCAGTATTTT.

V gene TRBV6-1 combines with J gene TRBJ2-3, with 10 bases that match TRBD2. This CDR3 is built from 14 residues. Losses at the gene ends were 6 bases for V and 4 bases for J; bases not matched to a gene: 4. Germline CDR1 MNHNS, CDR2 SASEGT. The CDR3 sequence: CASRIAGGSDTQYF. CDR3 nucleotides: TGTGCCAGCAGAATAGCGGGGGGATCAGATACGCAGTATTTT.

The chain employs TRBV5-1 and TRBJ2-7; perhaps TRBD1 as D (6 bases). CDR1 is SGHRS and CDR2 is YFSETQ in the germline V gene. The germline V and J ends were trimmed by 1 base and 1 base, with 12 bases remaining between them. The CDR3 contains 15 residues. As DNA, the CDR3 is TGCGCCAGCAGCTTGATCAGGGGCGGTTCCTACGAGCAGTACTTC. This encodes CASSLIRGGSYEQYF. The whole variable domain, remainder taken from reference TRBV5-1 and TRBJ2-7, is KAGVTQTPRYLIKTRGQQVTLSCSPISGHRSVSWYQQTPGQGLQFLFEYFSETQRNKGNFPGRFSGRQFSNSRSEMNVSTLELGDSALYLCASSLIRGGSYEQYFGPGTRLTVT.

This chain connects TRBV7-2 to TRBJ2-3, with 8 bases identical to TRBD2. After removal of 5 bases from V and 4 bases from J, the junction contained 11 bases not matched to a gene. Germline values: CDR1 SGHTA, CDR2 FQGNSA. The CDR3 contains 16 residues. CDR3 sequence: CASSASGTRGADTQYF. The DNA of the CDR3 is TGTGCCAGCAGCGCGTCCGGGACTAGGGGGGCAGATACGCAGTATTTT. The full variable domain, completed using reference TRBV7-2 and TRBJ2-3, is GAGVSQSPSNKVTEKGKDVELRCDPISGHTALYWYRQSLGQGLEFLIYFQGNSAPDKSGLPSDRFSAERTGGSVSTLTIQRTQQEDSAVYLCASSASGTRGADTQYFGPGTRLTVL.

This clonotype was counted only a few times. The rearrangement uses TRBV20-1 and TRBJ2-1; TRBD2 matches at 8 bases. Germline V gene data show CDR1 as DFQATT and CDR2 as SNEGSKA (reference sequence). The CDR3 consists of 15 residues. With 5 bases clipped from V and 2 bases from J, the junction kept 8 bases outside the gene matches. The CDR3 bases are TGCAGTGCTTCCCTTGCACTAGCGGCCTACAATGAGCAGTTCTTC. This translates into CSASLALAAYNEQFF.

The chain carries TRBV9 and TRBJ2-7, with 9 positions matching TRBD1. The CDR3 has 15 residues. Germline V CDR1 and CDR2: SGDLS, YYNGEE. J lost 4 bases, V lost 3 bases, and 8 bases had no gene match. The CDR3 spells CASSGNVGQGYEQYF. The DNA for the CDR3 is TGTGCCAGCAGCGGAAATGTGGGACAGGGTTACGAGCAGTACTTC.

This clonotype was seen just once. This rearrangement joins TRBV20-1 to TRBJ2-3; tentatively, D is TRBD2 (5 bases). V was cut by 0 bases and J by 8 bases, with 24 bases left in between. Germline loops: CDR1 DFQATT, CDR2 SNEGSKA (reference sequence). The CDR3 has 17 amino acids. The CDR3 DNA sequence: TGCAGTGCTAGAGATGTCAACACCCAGCGAGCTCGGGGTACGCAGTATTTT. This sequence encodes CSARDVNTQRARGTQYF.

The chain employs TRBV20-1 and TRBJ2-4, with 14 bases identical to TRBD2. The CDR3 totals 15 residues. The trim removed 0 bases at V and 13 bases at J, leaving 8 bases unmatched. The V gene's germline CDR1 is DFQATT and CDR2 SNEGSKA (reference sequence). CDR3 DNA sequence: TGCAGTGCTAGAGAAGGACTAGCGGGGGGTCTCGGGCAGTACTTC. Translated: CSAREGLAGGLGQYF.

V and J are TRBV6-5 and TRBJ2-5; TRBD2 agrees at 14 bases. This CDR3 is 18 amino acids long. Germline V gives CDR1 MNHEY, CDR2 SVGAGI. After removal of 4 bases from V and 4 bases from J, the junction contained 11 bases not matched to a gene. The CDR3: CASSFRGLAGAPGETQYF. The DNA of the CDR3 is TGTGCCAGCAGTTTCCGGGGACTAGCGGGAGCCCCCGGAGAGACCCAGTACTTC.

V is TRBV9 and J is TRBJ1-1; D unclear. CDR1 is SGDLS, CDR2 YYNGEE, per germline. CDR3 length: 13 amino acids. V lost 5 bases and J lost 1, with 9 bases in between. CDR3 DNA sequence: TGTGCCAGCAGTGCTAGTAGGAACACTGAAGCTTTCTTT. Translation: CASSASRNTEAFF.

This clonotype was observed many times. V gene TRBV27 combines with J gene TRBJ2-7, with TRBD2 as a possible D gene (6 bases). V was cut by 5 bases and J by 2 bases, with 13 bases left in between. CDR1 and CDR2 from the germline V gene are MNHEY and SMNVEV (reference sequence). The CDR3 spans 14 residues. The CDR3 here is CASSPAGEAYEQYF. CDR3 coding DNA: TGTGCCAGCAGTCCCGCCGGGGAGGCCTACGAGCAGTACTTC.

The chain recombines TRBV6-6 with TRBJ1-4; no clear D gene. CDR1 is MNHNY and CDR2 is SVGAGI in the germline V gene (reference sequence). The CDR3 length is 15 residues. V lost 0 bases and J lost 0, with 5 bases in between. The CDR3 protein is CASSYSRATNEKLFF. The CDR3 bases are TGTGCCAGCAGTTACTCAAGGGCAACTAATGAAAAACTGTTTTTT.

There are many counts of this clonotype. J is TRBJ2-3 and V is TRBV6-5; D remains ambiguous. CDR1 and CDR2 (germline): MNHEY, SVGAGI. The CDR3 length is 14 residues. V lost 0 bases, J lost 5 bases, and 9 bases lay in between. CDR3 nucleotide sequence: TGTGCCAGCAGTTACTCGAGAGTTGAAGATACGCAGTATTTT. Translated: CASSYSRVEDTQYF.

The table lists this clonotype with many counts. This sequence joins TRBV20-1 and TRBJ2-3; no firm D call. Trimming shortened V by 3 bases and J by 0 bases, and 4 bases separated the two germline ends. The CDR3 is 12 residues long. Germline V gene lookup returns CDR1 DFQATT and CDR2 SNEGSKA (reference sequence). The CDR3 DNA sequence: TGCAGTGCTAGCGGGAGCACAGATACGCAGTATTTT. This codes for CSASGSTDTQYF.

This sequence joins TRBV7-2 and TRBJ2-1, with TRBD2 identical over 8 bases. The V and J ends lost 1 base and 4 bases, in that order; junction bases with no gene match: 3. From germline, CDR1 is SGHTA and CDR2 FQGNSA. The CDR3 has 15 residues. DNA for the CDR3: TGTGCCAGCAGCTTAGGACTAGCGCGGTACAATGAGCAGTTCTTC. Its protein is CASSLGLARYNEQFF.

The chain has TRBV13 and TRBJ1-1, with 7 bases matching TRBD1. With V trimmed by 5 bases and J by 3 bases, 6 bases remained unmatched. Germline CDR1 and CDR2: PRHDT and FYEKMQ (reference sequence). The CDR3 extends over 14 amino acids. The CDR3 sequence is CASSGQGVDTEAFF. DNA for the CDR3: TGTGCCAGCAGCGGCCAGGGGGTTGACACTGAAGCTTTCTTT.

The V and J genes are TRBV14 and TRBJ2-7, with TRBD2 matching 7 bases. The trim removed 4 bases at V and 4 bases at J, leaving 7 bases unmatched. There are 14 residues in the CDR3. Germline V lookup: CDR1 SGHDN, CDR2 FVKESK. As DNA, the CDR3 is TGTGCCAGCAGCCCGGGAGGACCTCTTTACGAGCAGTACTTC. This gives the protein CASSPGGPLYEQYF.

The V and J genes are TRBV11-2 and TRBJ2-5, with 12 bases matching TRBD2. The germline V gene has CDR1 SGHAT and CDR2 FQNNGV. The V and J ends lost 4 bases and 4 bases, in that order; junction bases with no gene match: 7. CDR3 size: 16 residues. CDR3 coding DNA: TGTGCCAGCAGCTCAGTGACTAGCGGGGGTGGAGAGACCCAGTACTTC. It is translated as CASSSVTSGGGETQYF.

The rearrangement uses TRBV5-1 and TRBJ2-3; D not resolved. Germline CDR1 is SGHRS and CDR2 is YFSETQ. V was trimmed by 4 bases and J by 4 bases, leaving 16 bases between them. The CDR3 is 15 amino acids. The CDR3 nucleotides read TGCGCCAGCAGCCCCCGGGCCAGCATCCCAGATACGCAGTATTTT. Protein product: CASSPRASIPDTQYF.

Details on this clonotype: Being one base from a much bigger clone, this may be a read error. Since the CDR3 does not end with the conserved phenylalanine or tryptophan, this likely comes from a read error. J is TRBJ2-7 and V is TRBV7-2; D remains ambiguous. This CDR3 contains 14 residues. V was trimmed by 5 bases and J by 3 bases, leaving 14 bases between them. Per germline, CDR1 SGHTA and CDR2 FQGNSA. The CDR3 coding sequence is TGTGCCAGCAGCCCCTCTTCCCAAGTCTACGAGCAGTACTTA. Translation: CASSPSSQVYEQYL.

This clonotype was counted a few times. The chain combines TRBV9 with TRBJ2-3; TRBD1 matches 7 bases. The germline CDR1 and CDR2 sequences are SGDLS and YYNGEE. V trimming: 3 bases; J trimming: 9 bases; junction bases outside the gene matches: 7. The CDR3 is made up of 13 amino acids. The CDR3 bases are TGTGCCAGCAGCGCCCCGCTAGGGGGCACGCAGTATTTT. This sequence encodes CASSAPLGGTQYF. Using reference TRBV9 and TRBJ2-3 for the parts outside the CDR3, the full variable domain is DSGVTQTPKHLITATGQRVTLRCSPRSGDLSVYWYQQSLDQGLQFLIQYYNGEERAKGNILERFSAQQFPDLHSELNLSSLELGDSALYFCASSAPLGGTQYFGPGTRLTVL.

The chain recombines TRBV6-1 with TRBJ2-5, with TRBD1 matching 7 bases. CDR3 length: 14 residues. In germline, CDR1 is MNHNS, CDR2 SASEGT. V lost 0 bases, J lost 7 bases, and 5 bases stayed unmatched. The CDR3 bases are TGTGCCAGCAGTGAAGCTGAGGGGGCCCGGACCCAGTACTTC. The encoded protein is CASSEAEGARTQYF.

The CDR3 here is CASKAPENIQYF. The CDR3 region has the DNA TGTGCCAGCAAAGCCCCAGAAAACATTCAGTACTTC. This chain connects TRBV6-1 to TRBJ2-7; D gene uncertain. The DNA end lines up better with TRBJ2-4; the J call may be wrong. From germline, CDR1 is MNHNS and CDR2 SASEGT. The CDR3 contains 12 residues.

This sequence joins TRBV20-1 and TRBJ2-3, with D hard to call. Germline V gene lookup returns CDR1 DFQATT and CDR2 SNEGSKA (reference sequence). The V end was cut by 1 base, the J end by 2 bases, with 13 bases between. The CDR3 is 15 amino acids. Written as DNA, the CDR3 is TGCAGTGCTAGAGTAGGCGTTTTTGTCACAGATACGCAGTATTTT. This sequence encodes CSARVGVFVTDTQYF.

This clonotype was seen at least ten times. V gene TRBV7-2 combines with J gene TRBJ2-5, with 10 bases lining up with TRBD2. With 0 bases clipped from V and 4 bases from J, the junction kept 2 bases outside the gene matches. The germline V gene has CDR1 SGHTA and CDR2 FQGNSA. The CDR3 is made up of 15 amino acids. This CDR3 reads CASSLASGRPETQYF. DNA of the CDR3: TGTGCCAGCAGCTTAGCTAGCGGGAGGCCAGAGACCCAGTACTTC.

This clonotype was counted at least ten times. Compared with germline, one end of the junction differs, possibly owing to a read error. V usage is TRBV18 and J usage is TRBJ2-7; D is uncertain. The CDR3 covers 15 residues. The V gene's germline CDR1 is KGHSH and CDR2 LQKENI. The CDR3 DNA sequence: TGTGCCAGCTCCCCACCCGGGCAGTTCTCCTACGAGCAGTACTTC. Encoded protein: CASSPPGQFSYEQYF. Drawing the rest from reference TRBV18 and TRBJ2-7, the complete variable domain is NAGVMQNPRHLVRRRGQEARLRCSPMKGHSHVYWYRQLPEEGLKFMVYLQKENIIDESGMPKERFSAEFPKEGPSILRIQQVVRGDSAAYFCASSPPGQFSYEQYFGPGTRLTVT.

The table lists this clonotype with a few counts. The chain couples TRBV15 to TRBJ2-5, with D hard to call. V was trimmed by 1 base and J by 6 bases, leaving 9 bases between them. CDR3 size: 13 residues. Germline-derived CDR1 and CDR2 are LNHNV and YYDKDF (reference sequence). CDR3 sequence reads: CATSRGSQKTQYF. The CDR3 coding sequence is TGTGCCACCAGCAGAGGGTCTCAAAAGACCCAGTACTTC.

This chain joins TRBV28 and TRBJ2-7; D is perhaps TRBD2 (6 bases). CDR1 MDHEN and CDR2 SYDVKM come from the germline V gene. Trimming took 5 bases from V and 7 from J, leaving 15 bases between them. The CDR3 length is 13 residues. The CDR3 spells CASSVSDGGEQYF. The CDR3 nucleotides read TGTGCCAGCAGTGTTTCCGACGGAGGGGAGCAGTACTTC.

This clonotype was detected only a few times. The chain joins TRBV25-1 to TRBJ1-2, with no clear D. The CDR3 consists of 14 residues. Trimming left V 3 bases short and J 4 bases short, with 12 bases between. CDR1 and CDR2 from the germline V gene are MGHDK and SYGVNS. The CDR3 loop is CASSDLGDPYGYTF. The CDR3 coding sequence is TGTGCCAGCAGTGACTTAGGAGATCCCTATGGCTACACCTTC.